This TCR beta chain was captured by sequencing in a study of identical twins. Study conclusions and caveats: Compared with unrelated sharing, twin-shared out-of-frame alpha sequences had more low-probability sequences. Conclusions were drawn cross-sectionally by statistical analysis, without following the same donors.

This clonotype was observed at least ten times. What it binds is not known. TCRdb independently ran MiXCR on the 5' RACE reads; one entry per CDR3 protein. The sample comprises approximately 210,000 distinct CDR3 sequences, around a sixth of which are singletons, and around two fifths rests with the top ten. The CDR3 has 14 amino acids. Germline V gene data show CDR1 as DFQATT and CDR2 as SNEGSKA (reference sequence). V lost 7 bases to trimming and J lost 0 bases; unmatched junction nucleotides: 9. The data were also submitted as part of a second study, on T cells expressing NK-cell markers.

The chain joins TRBV20-1 to TRBJ2-7; 7 nucleotides align to TRBD2. Material for sequencing was CD8+ T cells sorted from blood. This sequence originates from a young woman in good health. The CDR3 region is CSVKGLLSSYEQYF. DNA for the CDR3: TGCAGTGTAAAGGGACTACTGAGCTCCTACGAGCAGTACTTC.